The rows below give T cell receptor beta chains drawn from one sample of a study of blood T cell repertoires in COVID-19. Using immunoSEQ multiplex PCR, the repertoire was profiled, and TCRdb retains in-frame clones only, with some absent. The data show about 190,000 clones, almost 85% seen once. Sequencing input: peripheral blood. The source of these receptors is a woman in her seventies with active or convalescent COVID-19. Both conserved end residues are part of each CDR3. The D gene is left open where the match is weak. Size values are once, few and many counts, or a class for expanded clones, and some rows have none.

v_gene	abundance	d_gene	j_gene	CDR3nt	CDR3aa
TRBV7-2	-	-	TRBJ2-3	TGTGCCAGCAGCTCACAGGGCCCCAGCACAGATACGCAGTATTTT	CASSSQGPSTDTQYF
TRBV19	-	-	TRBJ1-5	TGTGCCAGTAGTATCCGAGGGCTCGGCAATCAGCCCCAGCATTTT	CASSIRGLGNQPQHF
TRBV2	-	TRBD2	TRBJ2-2	TGTGCCAGCAGTGAACGGGCGGGAGTAAGCACCGGGGAGCTGTTTTTT	CASSERAGVSTGELFF
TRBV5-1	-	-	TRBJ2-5	TGCGCCAGCAGCTTGACCGGACAGTCTCAAGAGACCCAGTACTTC	CASSLTGQSQETQYF
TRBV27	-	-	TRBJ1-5	TGTGCCAGCAGTTTATCGTCCAGGGCGGATCGCAATCAGCCCCAGCATTTT	CASSLSSRADRNQPQHF
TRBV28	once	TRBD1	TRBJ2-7	TGTGCCAGCAGTTTAGCGGGGACAGGGGACCACGAGCAGTACTTC	CASSLAGTGDHEQYF
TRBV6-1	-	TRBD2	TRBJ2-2	TGTGCCAGCAGTAGACTAGCGGCCAGCTCCGGGGAGCTGTTTTTT	CASSRLAASSGELFF
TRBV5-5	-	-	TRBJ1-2	TGTGCCAGCAGCTTCCCGGGGTCCTATGGCTACACCTTC	CASSFPGSYGYTF
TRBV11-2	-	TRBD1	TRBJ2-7	TGTGCCAGCAGCAGACAGGGGGCATACGAGCAGTACTTC	CASSRQGAYEQYF
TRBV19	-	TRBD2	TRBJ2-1	TGTGCCAGTAGTATACTTTCCGGGACTAGCGGGAGAGGCGCCTACAATGAGCAGTTCTTC	CASSILSGTSGRGAYNEQFF
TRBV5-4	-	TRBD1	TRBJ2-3	TGTGCCAGCAGCGGGACAGGCACAGATACGCAGTATTTT	CASSGTGTDTQYF
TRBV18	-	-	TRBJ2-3	TGTGCCAGCTCATCAGACACAGATACGCAGTATTTT	CASSSDTDTQYF
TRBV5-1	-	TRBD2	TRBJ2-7	TGCGCCAGCAGCTTACAAGTAGCGGGATATTCCTACGAGCAGTACTTC	CASSLQVAGYSYEQYF
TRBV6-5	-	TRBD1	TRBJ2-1	TGTGCCAGCACGCGGGGACAGGGGATAGACAATGAGCAGTTCTTC	CASTRGQGIDNEQFF
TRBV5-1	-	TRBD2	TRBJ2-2	TGCGCCAGCAGCTATAAGCTAGCGGCTACCGGGGAGCTGTTTTTT	CASSYKLAATGELFF
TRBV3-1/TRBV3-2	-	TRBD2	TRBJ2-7	TGTGCCAGCAGCACCCAAAGATCGGGGACTAGCGGTCGTTTCTCCTACGAGCAGTACTTC	CASSTQRSGTSGRFSYEQYF
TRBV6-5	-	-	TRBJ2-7	TGTGCCAGCAGTTTGGGGACAAAAAACTACGAGCAGTACTTC	CASSLGTKNYEQYF
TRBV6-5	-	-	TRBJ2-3	TGTGCCAGCTCGGAGGGTTATCGGGCAGATACGCAGTATTTT	CASSEGYRADTQYF
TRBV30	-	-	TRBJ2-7	TGTGCCTGGAGTGCAGACCTAGGTTACGAGCAGTACTTC	CAWSADLGYEQYF
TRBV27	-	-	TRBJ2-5	TGTGCCAGCAGTTTATCGACGGGAAGGACTAGGGGGTCGTATTTGTACTTC	CASSLSTGRTRGSYLYF
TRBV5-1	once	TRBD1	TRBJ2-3	TGCGCCAGCAGCTTTTCGGGGCAGGGGGGCACAGATACGCAGTATTTT	CASSFSGQGGTDTQYF
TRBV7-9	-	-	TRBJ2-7	TGTGCCACTGGAAGAAGTGGCCTGAGGTACGAGCAGTACTTC	CATGRSGLRYEQYF
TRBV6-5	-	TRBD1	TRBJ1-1	TGTGCCACCCGACAGGGGCGACGGACTGAAGCTTTCTTT	CATRQGRRTEAFF
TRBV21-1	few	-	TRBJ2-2	TGTGCCAGCAGTAAGACAGGAATTAAGGACACCGGGGAGCTGTTTTTT	CASSKTGIKDTGELFF
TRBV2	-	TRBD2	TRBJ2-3	TGTGCCAGCAAACTCAGGTGGGAGGGTAGCACAGATACGCAGTATTTT	CASKLRWEGSTDTQYF